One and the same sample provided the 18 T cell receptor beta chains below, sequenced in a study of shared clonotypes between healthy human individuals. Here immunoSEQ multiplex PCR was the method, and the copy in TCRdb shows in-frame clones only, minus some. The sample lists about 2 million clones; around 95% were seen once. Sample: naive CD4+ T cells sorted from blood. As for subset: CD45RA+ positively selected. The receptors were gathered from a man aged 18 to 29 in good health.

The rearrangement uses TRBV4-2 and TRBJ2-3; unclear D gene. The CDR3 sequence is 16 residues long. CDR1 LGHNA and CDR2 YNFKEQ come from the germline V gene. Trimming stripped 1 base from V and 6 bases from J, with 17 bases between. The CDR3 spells CASSQGSGKAPDTQYF. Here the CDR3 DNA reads TGTGCCAGCAGCCAAGGGTCAGGCAAGGCCCCGGATACGCAGTATTTT.

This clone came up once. The CDR3 loop is CASSEGLGYGYTF. The CDR3 region has the DNA TGTGCCAGCAGCGAGGGACTGGGCTATGGCTACACCTTC. The V call is TRBV14, the J call TRBJ1-2; D may be TRBD1 (5 bases). There are 13 residues in the CDR3. Trimming removed 5 bases at V and 4 bases at J, with 11 bases between. CDR1 and CDR2 from the germline V gene are SGHDN and FVKESK.

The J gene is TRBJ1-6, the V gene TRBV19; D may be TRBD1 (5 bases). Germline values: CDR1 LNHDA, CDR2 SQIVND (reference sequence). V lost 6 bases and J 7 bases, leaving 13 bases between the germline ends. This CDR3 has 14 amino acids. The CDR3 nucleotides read TGTGCCAGTAGCTGGGGGACGGAGAATTCACCCCTCCACTTT. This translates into CASSWGTENSPLHF.

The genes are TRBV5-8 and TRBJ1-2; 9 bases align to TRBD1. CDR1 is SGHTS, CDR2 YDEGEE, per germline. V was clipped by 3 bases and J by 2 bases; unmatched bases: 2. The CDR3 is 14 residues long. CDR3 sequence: CASSSDRGNYGYTF. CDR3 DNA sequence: TGTGCCAGCAGCTCTGACAGGGGGAACTATGGCTACACCTTC.

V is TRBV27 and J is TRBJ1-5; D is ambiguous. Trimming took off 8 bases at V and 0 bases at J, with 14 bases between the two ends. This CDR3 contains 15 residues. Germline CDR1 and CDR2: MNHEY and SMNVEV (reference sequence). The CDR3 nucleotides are TGTGCCAGCGGACCGGAAGAGTATAGCAATCAGCCCCAGCATTTT. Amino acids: CASGPEEYSNQPQHF.

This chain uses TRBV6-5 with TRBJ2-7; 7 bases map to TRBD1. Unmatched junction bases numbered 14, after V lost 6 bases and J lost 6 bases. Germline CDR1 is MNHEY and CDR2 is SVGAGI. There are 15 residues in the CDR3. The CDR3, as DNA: TGTGCCAGCAGCGACAGGGAAGGGTTCAGATCCGAGCAGTACTTC. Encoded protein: CASSDREGFRSEQYF.

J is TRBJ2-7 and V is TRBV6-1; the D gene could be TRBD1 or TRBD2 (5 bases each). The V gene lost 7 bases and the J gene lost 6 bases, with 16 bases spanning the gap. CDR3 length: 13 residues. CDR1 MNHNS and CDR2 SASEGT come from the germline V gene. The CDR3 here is CASILGTPFEQYF. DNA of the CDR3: TGTGCCAGCATCCTGGGGACCCCCTTCGAGCAGTACTTC.

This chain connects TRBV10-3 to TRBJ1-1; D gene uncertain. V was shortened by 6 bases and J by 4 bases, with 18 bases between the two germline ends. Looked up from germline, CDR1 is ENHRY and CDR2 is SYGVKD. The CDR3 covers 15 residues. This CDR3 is CAISPGFEQSTEAFF. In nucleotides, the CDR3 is TGTGCCATCAGCCCGGGGTTTGAACAGAGCACTGAAGCTTTCTTT.

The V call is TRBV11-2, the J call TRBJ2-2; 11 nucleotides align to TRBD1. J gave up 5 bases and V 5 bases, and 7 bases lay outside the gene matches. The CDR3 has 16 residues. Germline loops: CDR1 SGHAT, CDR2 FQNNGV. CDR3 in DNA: TGTGCCAGCAGCCACGCCCGGGACAGGGGGACCGGGGAGCTGTTTTTT. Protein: CASSHARDRGTGELFF.

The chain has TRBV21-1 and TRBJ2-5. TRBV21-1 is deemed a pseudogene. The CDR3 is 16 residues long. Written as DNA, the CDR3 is TGTGCCAGCAGCTCAAATCCCGGGACCCAAATTGAGACCCAGTACTTC. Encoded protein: CASSSNPGTQIETQYF.

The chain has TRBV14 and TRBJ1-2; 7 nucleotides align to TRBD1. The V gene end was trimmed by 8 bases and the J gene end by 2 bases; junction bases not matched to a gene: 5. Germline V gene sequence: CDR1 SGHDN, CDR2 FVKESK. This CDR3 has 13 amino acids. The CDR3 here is CASAQQGNYGYTF. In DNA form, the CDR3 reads TGTGCCAGCGCCCAACAGGGGAACTATGGCTACACCTTC.

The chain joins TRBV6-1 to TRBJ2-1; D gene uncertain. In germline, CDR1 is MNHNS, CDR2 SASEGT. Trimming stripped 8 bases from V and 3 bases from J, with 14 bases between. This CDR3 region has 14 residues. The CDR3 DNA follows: TGTGCCAGCGGGAAGGTAGTCAACTACAATGAGCAGTTCTTC. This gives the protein CASGKVVNYNEQFF.

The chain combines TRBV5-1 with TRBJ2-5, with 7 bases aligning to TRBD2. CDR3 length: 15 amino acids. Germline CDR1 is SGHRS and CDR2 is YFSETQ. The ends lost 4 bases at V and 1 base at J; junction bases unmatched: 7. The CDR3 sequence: CASSNPGGFQETQYF. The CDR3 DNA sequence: TGCGCCAGCAGCAATCCGGGGGGTTTCCAAGAGACCCAGTACTTC.

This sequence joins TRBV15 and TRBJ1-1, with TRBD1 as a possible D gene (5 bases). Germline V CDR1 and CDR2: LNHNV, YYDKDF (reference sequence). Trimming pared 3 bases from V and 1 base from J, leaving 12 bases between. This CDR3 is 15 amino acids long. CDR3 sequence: CATSSLPGGNTEAFF. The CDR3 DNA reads TGTGCCACCAGCAGCCTACCGGGGGGGAACACTGAAGCTTTCTTT.

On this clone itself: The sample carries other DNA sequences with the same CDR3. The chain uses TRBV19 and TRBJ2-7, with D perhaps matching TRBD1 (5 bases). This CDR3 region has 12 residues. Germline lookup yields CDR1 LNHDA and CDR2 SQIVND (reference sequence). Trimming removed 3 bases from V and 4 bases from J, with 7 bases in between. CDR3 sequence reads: CASSISGYEQYF. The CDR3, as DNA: TGTGCCAGTAGTATCTCAGGGTACGAGCAGTACTTC.

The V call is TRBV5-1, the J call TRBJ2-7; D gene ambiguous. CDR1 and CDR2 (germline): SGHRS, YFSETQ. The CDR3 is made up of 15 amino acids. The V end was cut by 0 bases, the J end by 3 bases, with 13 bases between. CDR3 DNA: TGCGCCAGCAGCTTGGCCGGGCGAGCAAACTACGAGCAGTACTTC. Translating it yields CASSLAGRANYEQYF.

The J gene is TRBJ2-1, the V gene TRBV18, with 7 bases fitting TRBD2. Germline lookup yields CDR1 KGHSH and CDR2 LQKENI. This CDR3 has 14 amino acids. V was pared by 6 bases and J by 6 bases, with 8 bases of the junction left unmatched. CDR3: CASSNLAVGNEQFF. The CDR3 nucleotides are TGTGCCAGCTCGAATCTAGCGGTTGGCAATGAGCAGTTCTTC. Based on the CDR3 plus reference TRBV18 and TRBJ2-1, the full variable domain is NAGVMQNPRHLVRRRGQEARLRCSPMKGHSHVYWYRQLPEEGLKFMVYLQKENIIDESGMPKERFSAEFPKEGPSILRIQQVVRGDSAAYFCASSNLAVGNEQFFGPGTRLTVL.

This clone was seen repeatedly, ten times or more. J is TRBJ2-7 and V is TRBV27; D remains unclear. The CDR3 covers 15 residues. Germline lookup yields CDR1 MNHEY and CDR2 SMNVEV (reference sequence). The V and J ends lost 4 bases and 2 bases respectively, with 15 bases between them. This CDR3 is CASSSVGPKTYEQYF. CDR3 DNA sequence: TGTGCCAGCAGTTCCGTCGGACCTAAGACCTACGAGCAGTACTTC.